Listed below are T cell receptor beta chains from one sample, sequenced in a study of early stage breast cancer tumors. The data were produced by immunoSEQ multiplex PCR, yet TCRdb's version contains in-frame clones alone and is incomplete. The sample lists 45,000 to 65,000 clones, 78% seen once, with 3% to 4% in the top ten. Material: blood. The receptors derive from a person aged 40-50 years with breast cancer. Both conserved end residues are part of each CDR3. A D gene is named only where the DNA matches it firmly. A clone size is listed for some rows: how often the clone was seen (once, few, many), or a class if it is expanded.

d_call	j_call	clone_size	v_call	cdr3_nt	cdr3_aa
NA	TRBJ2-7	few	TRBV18	TGTGCCAGCTCACCAGGGGGTTACGAGCAGTACTTC	CASSPGGYEQYF
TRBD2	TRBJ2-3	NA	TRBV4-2	TGTGCCAGCAGCACCGAACTAGCGTCAGTCACAGATACGCAGTATTTT	CASSTELASVTDTQYF
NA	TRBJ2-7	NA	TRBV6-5	TGTGCCAGCAGCGTCCCGGGAGTCCACGAGCAGTACTTC	CASSVPGVHEQYF
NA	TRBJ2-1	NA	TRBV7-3	TGTGCCAGCAGCTTAACGTCCACTAGCCAGTTTCTATCCTACAATGAGCAGTTCTTC	CASSLTSTSQFLSYNEQFF
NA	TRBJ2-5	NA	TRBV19	TGTGCCAGTAGTATTTGGGGTGAGACCCAGTACTTC	CASSIWGETQYF
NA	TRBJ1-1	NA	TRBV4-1	TGCGCCAGCAGCCAAGAAGAGGGTGGGCACACTGAAGCTTTCTTT	CASSQEEGGHTEAFF
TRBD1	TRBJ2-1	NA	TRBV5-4	TGTGCCAGCAGCCTCCGGGACAGGGGATTAGGTGAGCAGTTCTTC	CASSLRDRGLGEQFF
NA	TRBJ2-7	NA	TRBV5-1	TGCGCCAGCAGCTTGGCCTGGGGTACCCAGGGTTTAGAGCAGTACTTC	CASSLAWGTQGLEQYF
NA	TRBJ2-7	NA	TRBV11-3	TGTGCCAGCAGCTCTAGGACTGCAGCCGAGCAGTACTTC	CASSSRTAAEQYF
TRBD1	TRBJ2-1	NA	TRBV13	TGTGCCAGCAGCTCACAGGGGTCCTACAATGAGCAGTTCTTC	CASSSQGSYNEQFF
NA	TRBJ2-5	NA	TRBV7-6	TGTGCCAGCAGCTTGGCTGACCAAGAGACCCAGTACTTC	CASSLADQETQYF
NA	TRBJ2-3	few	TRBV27	TGTGCCAGCAGTCCCTACGAGCGGAGCACCGCAGATACGCAGTATTTT	CASSPYERSTADTQYF